Below, 11 T cell receptor beta chains from the same sample are listed, as sequenced in a study of a mutant IDH1 vaccine in newly diagnosed glioma. No antigen has been assigned to these receptors. Generated by immunoSEQ multiplex PCR, the TCRdb table keeps only in-frame clones and is missing some. The sample lists over 45,000 clones, about 80% occurring once. Specified time point: week 5, during vaccination. Doses of 300 ug of mutant IDH1 20-mer peptide were given with topical imiquimod. This specimen was PBMCs, taken from a glioma patient whose treatment included an IDH1 peptide vaccine. The receptor source for this set is a man aged 30-40 years with glioma.

A few counts support this clone. The chain uses TRBV6-4 and TRBJ2-3; D is possibly TRBD2 (5 bases). Looked up from germline, CDR1 is MRHNA and CDR2 is SNTAGT. The V end was cut by 2 bases, the J end by 4 bases, with 16 bases between. This CDR3 is 16 amino acids long. CDR3 sequence (DNA): TGTGCCAGCAGTGACGCCCTTACGGCGGGCTCAGATACGCAGTATTTT. It is translated as CASSDALTAGSDTQYF.

This chain connects TRBV6-4 to TRBJ2-1; D might be TRBD2 (6 bases). Trimming shortened V by 2 bases and J by 4 bases, and 6 bases separated the two germline ends. The germline V gene encodes CDR1 MRHNA and CDR2 SNTAGT. The CDR3 consists of 13 residues. In nucleotides, the CDR3 is TGTGCCAGCAGTGACAGCGGGTACAATGAGCAGTTCTTC. This gives the protein CASSDSGYNEQFF.

This chain uses TRBV7-9 with TRBJ2-7; D gene uncertain. Germline V gene data show CDR1 as SEHNR and CDR2 as FQNEAQ (reference sequence). This CDR3 is built from 14 residues. With 5 bases removed from V and 5 bases from J, the gap between germline ends came to 16 bases. In DNA form, the CDR3 reads TGTGCCAGCAGCCCCTCGGAGACCGTCGACGAGCAGTACTTC. It specifies CASSPSETVDEQYF.

The J gene is TRBJ2-5, the V gene TRBV9; D is possibly TRBD1 (6 bases). V was shortened by 0 bases and J by 2 bases, with 8 bases between the two germline ends. This CDR3 has 14 residues. The germline gives CDR1 SGDLS, CDR2 YYNGEE. In nucleotides, the CDR3 is TGTGCCAGCAGCGTAGGTGGGACACAAGAGACCCAGTACTTC. Amino acid sequence: CASSVGGTQETQYF.

The chain joins TRBV29-1 to TRBJ1-4, with D hard to call. CDR1 and CDR2 from the germline V gene are SQVTM and ANQGSEA. Trimming stripped 4 bases from V and 8 bases from J, with 5 bases between. The CDR3 totals 10 residues. CDR3 sequence: CSVGGEKLFF. CDR3 sequence (DNA): TGCAGCGTTGGCGGGGAAAAACTGTTTTTT.

The chain employs TRBV18 and TRBJ1-2, with D possibly matching TRBD1 (6 bases). The CDR3 extends over 15 amino acids. The germline gives CDR1 KGHSH, CDR2 LQKENI. Trimming took 6 bases from V and 2 from J, leaving 16 bases between them. CDR3 loop: CASSTTPGANYGYTF. CDR3 sequence (DNA): TGTGCCAGCTCGACCACCCCGGGGGCGAACTATGGCTACACCTTC.

The rearrangement uses TRBV19 and TRBJ2-2; possible D gene TRBD1, 5 bases. The V end was cut by 4 bases, the J end by 0 bases, with 9 bases between. Germline CDR1 and CDR2: LNHDA and SQIVND (reference sequence). CDR3 size: 15 residues. This chain's CDR3 is CASSKQVTNTGELFF. CDR3 nucleotides: TGTGCCAGTAGTAAACAGGTTACGAACACCGGGGAGCTGTTTTTT.

The chain employs TRBV5-4 and TRBJ2-5, with D perhaps matching TRBD1 (5 bases). CDR1 and CDR2 from the germline V gene are SGHNT and YYREEE (reference sequence). Between the trimmed V and J ends, which lost 0 bases and 5 bases, there was a span of 8 bases. The CDR3 extends over 13 amino acids. Here the CDR3 DNA reads TGTGCCAGCAGCTTGGCCGCAGGGGAGACCCAGTACTTC. This translates into CASSLAAGETQYF.

This clone showed up just a few times. J is TRBJ1-1 and V is TRBV4-2; D remains unclear. The germline gives CDR1 LGHNA, CDR2 YNFKEQ. Between the trimmed V and J ends, which lost 3 bases and 6 bases, there was a span of 20 bases. The CDR3 spans 16 residues. CDR3 protein: CASSQPEGGPSPEAFF. CDR3 nucleotide sequence: TGTGCCAGCAGCCAGCCGGAAGGTGGCCCGTCTCCTGAAGCTTTCTTT.

The chain couples TRBV11-2 to TRBJ2-3; TRBD2 matches at 7 bases. CDR3 length: 15 amino acids. Germline V lookup: CDR1 SGHAT, CDR2 FQNNGV. The V gene end was trimmed by 3 bases and the J gene end by 2 bases; junction bases not matched to a gene: 5. CDR3 sequence: CASSLMSGATDTQYF. The CDR3 DNA is TGTGCCAGCAGCTTGATGAGCGGGGCCACAGATACGCAGTATTTT.

The chain recombines TRBV19 with TRBJ1-2; tentative D call: TRBD1 (5 bases). V lost 4 bases, J lost 3 bases, and 33 bases lay in between. In germline, CDR1 is LNHDA, CDR2 SQIVND (reference sequence). CDR3 length: 21 amino acids. CDR3 DNA: TGTGCCAGTAGTACTAAACTAAGGGGCCCAGCGGCTCCTACTGATCACTATGGCTACACCTTC. Its translation: CASSTKLRGPAAPTDHYGYTF.